This T cell receptor beta chain was captured in a study of cytomegalovirus exposure and HLA in healthy donors. Study background: As an earlier analysis found, around 190 million T cells yielded about 120 million unique TCR beta sequences.

This CDR3 has 14 residues. Trimming shortened V by 4 bases and J by 7 bases, and 16 bases separated the two germline ends. The germline V gene has CDR1 SNHLY and CDR2 FYNNEI. PCR primers comprised 60 Vbeta and 13 Jbeta primers. Assay: immunoSEQ multiplex PCR; the TCRdb copy retains only in-frame clones and omits some. The sample has some 110,000 clones, 75% to 85% seen once; the top ten hold about 3%. Sequencing was performed on PBMCs. This receptor was taken from a woman aged 18-30 years in good health and CMV-seropositive. This chain joins TRBV2 and TRBJ1-2, with unresolved D. The CDR3 is CASSGVGAVSGYTF. The CDR3 bases are TGTGCCAGCAGTGGGGTCGGTGCGGTGAGTGGCTACACCTTC.